These 7 T cell receptor beta chains were all obtained from the same sample, sequenced in a study of T cell changes during pregnancy in multiple sclerosis. Libraries were prepared by immunoSEQ multiplex PCR; TCRdb keeps only in-frame clonotypes and omits some of them. The profile shows more than 40,000 clones, 85% to 95% of them singletons. The specimen comprised CD4+ T cells from peripheral blood mononuclear cells, sampled in the second trimester of pregnancy. The receptors originated from a female donor with multiple sclerosis, enrolled in a pregnancy study.

CDR3 DNA sequence: TGTGCCAGCACCCGTTCCCCGTTAGCTGGAAACACCATATATTTT. Its translation is CASTRSPLAGNTIYF. V is TRBV7-9 and J is TRBJ1-3; unclear D gene. Germline V gives CDR1 SEHNR, CDR2 FQNEAQ (reference sequence). This CDR3 comprises 15 residues. The V gene lost 7 bases and the J gene lost 2 bases, with 15 bases spanning the gap.

CDR3 bases: TGTGCCAGCAGCCGGGACAGCTTTAGCGGGGGGAGGGATGAGCAGTTCTTC. Its translation is CASSRDSFSGGRDEQFF. The chain employs TRBV7-3 and TRBJ2-1, with 10 positions matching TRBD2. Trimming removed 5 bases from V and 8 bases from J; junction bases left unmatched: 15. This CDR3 has 17 amino acids. Looked up from germline, CDR1 is SGHTA and CDR2 is FQGTGA.

The chain carries TRBV18 and TRBJ2-5; no firm D call. This CDR3 is built from 13 residues. Looked up from germline, CDR1 is KGHSH and CDR2 is LQKENI. V dropped 3 bases and J dropped 4 bases, with 9 bases sitting between them. The CDR3 DNA is TGTGCCAGCTCACCCGGATCGGGAGAGACCCAGTACTTC. Its protein product is CASSPGSGETQYF.

V and J are TRBV7-8 and TRBJ1-2; TRBD1 agrees at 8 bases. Germline V gives CDR1 SGHVS, CDR2 FQNEAQ. This CDR3 is 15 amino acids long. Trimming cost V 1 base and J 6 bases; bases outside gene matches: 7. The CDR3 spells CASSLVRQGFNGYTF. DNA for the CDR3: TGTGCCAGCAGCTTAGTGAGACAGGGGTTCAATGGCTACACCTTC.

The chain employs TRBV2 and TRBJ1-4; D gene uncertain. Germline CDR1 SNHLY, CDR2 FYNNEI. V lost 5 bases and J 5 bases, leaving 3 bases between the germline ends. The CDR3 extends over 11 amino acids. The CDR3 reads CASSRNEKLFF. The DNA for the CDR3 is TGTGCCAGCAGTCGGAATGAAAAACTGTTTTTT.

The chain links TRBV6-5 to TRBJ2-7; 11 bases align to TRBD2. CDR1 MNHEY and CDR2 SVGAGI come from the germline V gene. The CDR3 length is 16 residues. V lost 3 bases to trimming and J lost 4 bases; unmatched junction nucleotides: 8. For the CDR3, the DNA is TGTGCCAGCAGTTATGGGGCTAGCGGGGGGCAGTACGAGCAGTACTTC. It encodes CASSYGASGGQYEQYF.

The CDR3, as DNA: TGTGCCACCCATAGGGGGGGGGATGAGCAGTTCTTC. It is translated as CATHRGGDEQFF. This chain links TRBV6-5 with TRBJ2-1; D may be TRBD2 (7 bases). V lost 10 bases and J 8 bases, leaving 15 bases between the germline ends. The CDR3 is made up of 12 amino acids. Germline CDR1 is MNHEY and CDR2 is SVGAGI.